Included here is one T cell receptor beta chain sequence, with context. Sequencing used immunoSEQ multiplex PCR; TCRdb keeps in-frame clones, though not all of them. Altogether around 95,000 clones are present, 90% to 95% being singletons, with the ten largest covering around 1.8%. This entry comes from a study of T cell changes during pregnancy in multiple sclerosis. Germline V gives CDR1 MGHRA, CDR2 YSYEKL. Trimming removed 0 bases at V and 1 base at J, with 12 bases between. The CDR3 contains 16 residues. This specimen consisted of peripheral blood, obtained after pregnancy. The clonotype originates from a female donor in good health, enrolled as a control in a pregnancy study. This chain links TRBV4-1 with TRBJ1-2; weak D call: TRBD1 (5 bases). The CDR3, as DNA: TGCGCCAGCAGCCAAGAGAGGACATACTATAACTATGGCTACACCTTC. Translating gives CASSQERTYYNYGYTF.